The count of the clone carrying this TCR beta chain is one. The record originates from a study of Ad26.COV2.S vaccination and SARS-CoV-2 variants. On the study more broadly: Each vaccinee took Ad26.COV2.S intramuscularly, once or twice 56 days apart.

The CDR3 is 14 residues long. The germline V gene encodes CDR1 SGHTA and CDR2 FQGNSA. Deletions cut 0 bases from V and 6 bases from J, with 8 bases between. Sequencing used immunoSEQ multiplex PCR; TCRdb keeps in-frame clones, though not all of them. Among about 420,000 clones listed, approximately 88% were seen once. Treatment: 15 to 20 received Ad26.COV2.S at low or high dose, single or two shots; several received placebo; per-sample allocation not given. After the first vaccine or placebo injection, samples were drawn on day 63. Its platform was an Ad26 vector, and its expressed antigen was Wuhan-strain SARS-CoV-2 spike.

The gene calls are TRBV7-2 and TRBJ1-4; D not certain. The clonotype originates from a person between 18 and 60 years old who received the Ad26.COV2.S COVID-19 vaccine or a placebo. The specimen comprised peripheral blood, sampled in a trial of Ad26.COV2.S vaccine versus placebo. The CDR3 reads CASSLAGYYEKLFF. The CDR3 nucleotides read TGTGCCAGCAGCTTAGCGGGGTATTATGAAAAACTGTTTTTT. Based on the CDR3 plus reference TRBV7-2 and TRBJ1-4, the full variable domain is GAGVSQSPSNKVTEKGKDVELRCDPISGHTALYWYRQSLGQGLEFLIYFQGNSAPDKSGLPSDRFSAERTGGSVSTLTIQRTQQEDSAVYLCASSLAGYYEKLFFGSGTQLSVL.